One and the same sample provided the 22 T cell receptor beta chains below, sequenced in a study of long-term antiretroviral therapy in people with HIV. Researchers report immunoSEQ v3.0 was run at survey level. Libraries were prepared by immunoSEQ multiplex PCR; TCRdb keeps only in-frame clonotypes and omits some of them. The repertoire holds about 21,000 clones, with 88% as singletons. Sequencing used unsorted PBMCs, obtained 2.3 years after starting antiretroviral therapy. Receptor source: a man between 60 and 70 years old with HIV.

The chain joins TRBV11-2 to TRBJ2-7, with 10 bases fitting TRBD1. J lost 2 bases, V lost 6 bases, and 7 bases had no gene match. The CDR3 consists of 15 residues. The V gene's germline CDR1 is SGHAT and CDR2 FQNNGV. CDR3 amino acids: CASSFGTGAPYEQYF. DNA for the CDR3: TGTGCCAGCAGTTTTGGGACAGGGGCTCCCTACGAGCAGTACTTC.

V and J are TRBV5-1 and TRBJ1-2; D unresolved. This CDR3 is 15 amino acids long. CDR1 and CDR2 from the germline V gene are SGHRS and YFSETQ. Between the trimmed V and J ends, which lost 3 bases and 0 bases, there was a span of 12 bases. CDR3 amino acids: CASSSRLGSNYGYTF. The CDR3, as DNA: TGCGCCAGCAGCTCGCGTCTTGGCTCTAACTATGGCTACACCTTC.

The V gene is TRBV7-9, the J gene TRBJ2-7; 7 positions agree with TRBD1. Germline CDR1 SEHNR, CDR2 FQNEAQ (reference sequence). This CDR3 has 15 residues. V was clipped by 3 bases and J by 3 bases; unmatched bases: 8. CDR3 DNA sequence: TGTGCCAGCAGCTTCCGGACAGGAGAGAACTACGAGCAGTACTTC. It encodes CASSFRTGENYEQYF.

The genes are TRBV14 and TRBJ2-5; TRBD2 might be the D (5 bases). The CDR3 length is 14 residues. Germline V gene sequence: CDR1 SGHDN, CDR2 FVKESK. The V end lost 4 bases, the J end lost 1 base, and 10 bases lay between the germline ends. Written as DNA, the CDR3 is TGTGCCAGCAGCCCTTTGGAGGTCCAAGAGACCCAGTACTTC. Its translation: CASSPLEVQETQYF.

The chain uses TRBV29-1 and TRBJ2-1, with D perhaps matching TRBD1 (6 bases). The CDR3 covers 14 residues. Germline V lookup: CDR1 SQVTM, CDR2 ANQGSEA. The ends were cut back, 5 bases at V and 2 bases at J, with 13 bases in the middle. The CDR3 here is CSVTAGQTYNEQFF. CDR3 DNA sequence: TGCAGCGTTACTGCCGGACAGACCTACAATGAGCAGTTCTTC.

The chain joins TRBV25-1 to TRBJ2-7; TRBD1 matches 10 bases. Germline CDR1 is MGHDK and CDR2 is SYGVNS. V gave up 2 bases and J gave up 3 bases; unmatched junction bases: 7. CDR3 length: 16 residues. CDR3 bases: TGTGCCAGCAGTGAAACCGGGACAGGGGACCTCTACGAGCAGTACTTC. Its translation: CASSETGTGDLYEQYF.

The chain has TRBV9 and TRBJ2-6; possibly TRBD1 or TRBD2 for D (5 bases each). V gave up 0 bases and J gave up 0 bases, with 19 bases separating them. The germline CDR1 and CDR2 sequences are SGDLS and YYNGEE. The CDR3 covers 20 residues. CDR3 DNA sequence: TGTGCCAGCAGCGTAGTCGGCAGGGACGTTTTACGCTCTGGGGCCAACGTCCTGACTTTC. Translating it yields CASSVVGRDVLRSGANVLTF.

The chain carries TRBV4-3 and TRBJ2-7; a weak D match, TRBD1 (6 bases). The germline V and J ends were trimmed by 3 bases and 7 bases, with 16 bases remaining between them. The CDR3 has 14 amino acids. Germline V CDR1 and CDR2: LGHNA, YSLEER. The CDR3 DNA reads as TGCGCCAGCAGCCACAGACAGGACTTAGGGGAGCAGTACTTC. It yields the protein CASSHRQDLGEQYF.

The CDR3 region is CASSLGVTGGWSPLHF. The CDR3 region has the DNA TGCGCCAGCAGCTTGGGAGTAACAGGGGGTTGGTCACCCCTCCACTTT. The chain employs TRBV5-1 and TRBJ1-6, with 8 nucleotides matching TRBD1. CDR1 is SGHRS and CDR2 is YFSETQ in the germline V gene. The CDR3 loop spans 16 amino acids. J gave up 10 bases and V 0 bases, and 9 bases lay outside the gene matches.

This clone was seen only a few times. The chain has TRBV18 and TRBJ2-7, with D perhaps matching TRBD1 or TRBD2 (5 bases each). The germline CDR1 and CDR2 sequences are KGHSH and LQKENI. The V and J ends lost 4 bases and 7 bases respectively, with 11 bases between them. The CDR3 runs to 12 residues. The CDR3 is CASSQEGEEQYF. CDR3 in DNA: TGTGCCAGCTCACAGGAAGGGGAGGAGCAGTACTTC. Full variable domain (rest looked up from reference TRBV18 and TRBJ2-7): NAGVMQNPRHLVRRRGQEARLRCSPMKGHSHVYWYRQLPEEGLKFMVYLQKENIIDESGMPKERFSAEFPKEGPSILRIQQVVRGDSAAYFCASSQEGEEQYFGPGTRLTVT.

This clone appeared once. A read error may produce the germline difference seen at one junction end. This rearrangement joins TRBV7-9 to TRBJ1-2, with D unclear. Germline V gene sequence: CDR1 SEHNR, CDR2 FQNEAQ (reference sequence). The CDR3 length is 13 residues. CDR3 DNA: TGTGTCAGCAGCTTAGCGATAACGGATGGCTACACCTTC. Translating it yields CVSSLAITDGYTF.

The chain recombines TRBV5-1 with TRBJ2-3; TRBD2 agrees at 11 bases. There are 17 residues in the CDR3. V lost 3 bases, J lost 0 bases, and 6 bases stayed unmatched. Per the germline V gene, CDR1 is SGHRS and CDR2 is YFSETQ. CDR3 nucleotides: TGCGCCAGCAGCTGGACGGGACTAGCGGCTAGCACAGATACGCAGTATTTT. Its protein is CASSWTGLAASTDTQYF.

The table lists this clone with a count of one. The rearrangement uses TRBV19 and TRBJ2-3, with 10 bases that match TRBD1. Germline V gives CDR1 LNHDA, CDR2 SQIVND (reference sequence). V trimming: 6 bases; J trimming: 3 bases; junction bases outside the gene matches: 6. This CDR3 comprises 15 residues. This CDR3 is CASRDRDRGTDTQYF. The CDR3 DNA reads TGTGCCAGTAGGGACCGGGACAGGGGTACAGATACGCAGTATTTT.

This rearrangement joins TRBV28 to TRBJ1-5, with 9 bases identical to TRBD1. The V and J ends lost 6 bases and 7 bases, in that order; junction bases with no gene match: 10. This CDR3 is 15 amino acids long. Germline V gene lookup returns CDR1 MDHEN and CDR2 SYDVKM. As DNA, the CDR3 is TGTGCCAGCAGCAGGGGACAGGGAGTTTTACAGCCCCAGCATTTT. Protein sequence: CASSRGQGVLQPQHF. The whole variable domain, remainder taken from reference TRBV28 and TRBJ1-5, is DVKVTQSSRYLVKRTGEKVFLECVQDMDHENMFWYRQDPGLGLRLIYFSYDVKMKEKGDIPEGYSVSREKKERFSLILESASTNQTSMYLCASSRGQGVLQPQHFGDGTRLSIL.

The chain couples TRBV11-2 to TRBJ1-3; D not certain. Germline V lookup: CDR1 SGHAT, CDR2 FQNNGV. Trimming cost V 5 bases and J 4 bases, with 15 bases left between them. The CDR3 loop spans 15 amino acids. The CDR3 loop is CASSPGARVGNTIYF. Written as DNA, the CDR3 is TGTGCCAGCAGCCCCGGTGCGAGGGTAGGAAACACCATATATTTT.

The chain joins TRBV5-1 to TRBJ2-3, with 10 bases fitting TRBD1. The CDR3 length is 14 residues. Germline CDR1 is SGHRS and CDR2 is YFSETQ. Germline trimming cut 5 bases from V and 4 bases from J; bases unmatched to any gene: 4. CDR3 protein: CASRSGTGADTQYF. The CDR3 coding sequence is TGCGCCAGCAGATCCGGGACAGGGGCAGATACGCAGTATTTT.

This clone was recorded a few times. V and J are TRBV7-3 and TRBJ2-5; D not resolved. Germline CDR1 reads SGHTA; CDR2 reads FQGTGA. V was cut by 2 bases and J by 5 bases, with 9 bases left in between. The CDR3 sequence is 13 residues long. DNA for the CDR3: TGTGCCAGCAGCTTAGAGTTGGGGGAGACCCAGTACTTC. This sequence encodes CASSLELGETQYF.

The rearrangement links TRBV10-1 to TRBJ2-7; D gene ambiguous. The CDR3 loop spans 13 amino acids. Trimming cost V 4 bases and J 3 bases, with 10 bases left between them. CDR1 is WNHNN, CDR2 SYGVQD, per germline (reference sequence). CDR3 residues: CASSVGRNYEQYF. DNA for the CDR3: TGCGCCAGCAGTGTGGGTAGGAACTACGAGCAGTACTTC.

CDR3 amino acids: CASSRLAQYEKLFF. The CDR3 coding sequence is TGCGCCAGCAGCCGACTGGCACAGTATGAAAAACTGTTTTTT. The rearrangement joins TRBV23-1 to TRBJ1-4; D call uncertain. TRBV23-1 falls under the ORF class, with uncertain function. Trimming stripped 6 bases from V and 6 bases from J, with 14 bases between. CDR3 size: 14 residues.

The chain couples TRBV29-1 to TRBJ2-2; D gene unclear. Trimming removed 3 bases from V and 7 bases from J, with 12 bases in between. CDR3 size: 13 residues. The V gene's germline CDR1 is SQVTM and CDR2 ANQGSEA. CDR3 sequence (DNA): TGCAGCGTTGAGGCCCGGGTTGGCGGGGAGCTGTTTTTT. Protein product: CSVEARVGGELFF.

The chain is built from TRBV9 and TRBJ2-7, with D perhaps matching TRBD1 (8 bases). Germline V gene data show CDR1 as SGDLS and CDR2 as YYNGEE. CDR3 length: 16 residues. Trimming pared 3 bases from V and 1 base from J, leaving 17 bases between. CDR3 sequence: CASSAHSQGGSYEQYF. DNA of the CDR3: TGTGCCAGCAGCGCCCATTCACAGGGGGGGTCCTACGAGCAGTACTTC.

The chain carries TRBV5-1 and TRBJ1-4; weak D call: TRBD1 (5 bases). V was clipped by 4 bases and J by 7 bases, with 17 bases between them. The CDR3 spans 15 residues. Germline-derived CDR1 and CDR2 are SGHRS and YFSETQ. In DNA form, the CDR3 reads TGCGCCAGCAGCCCGGGGTCGGGGGGTTCTGAAAAACTGTTTTTT. This sequence encodes CASSPGSGGSEKLFF. The entire variable domain, with the rest obtained from reference TRBV5-1 and TRBJ1-4, is as follows: KAGVTQTPRYLIKTRGQQVTLSCSPISGHRSVSWYQQTPGQGLQFLFEYFSETQRNKGNFPGRFSGRQFSNSRSEMNVSTLELGDSALYLCASSPGSGGSEKLFFGSGTQLSVL.